Listed below are T cell receptor beta chains from one sample, sequenced in a study of blood T cell repertoires in COVID-19. Sequencing used immunoSEQ multiplex PCR; TCRdb keeps in-frame clones, though not all of them. The sample shows around 100,000 clones, roughly 76% of them seen only once. The sample consisted of peripheral blood. Source of these receptors: an elderly man with COVID-19, enrolled during active disease. The CDR3 runs from the conserved cysteine through the conserved F or W. D genes are given only for firm matches.

TRBD2	TRBV4-3	CASSQNLGLAGLSTDTQYF
.	TRBV24-1	CATSDFSPYNEQFF
TRBD2	TRBV7-6	CASSRTSGSYNEQFF
.	TRBV7-2	CASSPTTRSYEQYF
.	TRBV3-1/TRBV3-2	CASRQSRTGELFF
.	TRBV6-5	CASSQTDSYNEQFF
TRBD1	TRBV11-2	CASSLIQGAGEQYF
.	TRBV18	CASSLDSGNTIYF
TRBD2	TRBV7-2	CASSALAGAGRETQYF
.	TRBV4-1	CASSQASHPSYEQYF
.	TRBV10-3	CAISESQGNEKLFF
TRBD2	TRBV5-8	CASIPREDPYNEQFF
TRBD1	TRBV5-1	CASSPTGGKTTGELFF
.	TRBV7-9	CASSLGVGQSSYNEQFF
.	TRBV14	CASSQRTPQRGQETQYF
TRBD2	TRBV6-2/TRBV6-3	CASSYPRSSGGDTQYF
.	TRBV15	CATSRDVVSYEQYF
TRBD1	TRBV19	CASSIGAGGGTGELFF
.	TRBV30	CAWRYNEKLFF
.	TRBV19	CASSIWPNSPLHF
TRBD1	TRBV18	CASSDRGRETQYF
.	TRBV7-2	CASSLSAAGAFF